This passage covers 17 T cell receptor beta chains from one sample sequenced in a study of blood T cell repertoires in COVID-19. This table comes from immunoSEQ multiplex PCR, and its TCRdb copy is limited to in-frame clones, with some not included. Of a few hundred thousand clones in the sample, around 84% were seen once. The sequencing sample was made of peripheral blood. The receptors originated from a man between 60 and 70 years old with acute or convalescent COVID-19.

The chain is built from TRBV6-5 and TRBJ1-5; D is uncertain. V was cut by 4 bases and J by 2 bases, with 12 bases left in between. This CDR3 is built from 15 residues. Germline assignment: CDR1 MNHEY and CDR2 SVGAGI. The CDR3 DNA follows: TGTGCCAGCAGTTCGGCCGGCAGCGGCAATCAGCCCCAGCATTTT. This translates into CASSSAGSGNQPQHF.

The genes are TRBV4-1 and TRBJ1-4; D gene ambiguous. This CDR3 has 16 amino acids. Germline V CDR1 and CDR2: MGHRA, YSYEKL. V was trimmed by 1 base and J by 0 bases, leaving 9 bases between them. The CDR3: CASSQVVGATNEKLFF. The CDR3 DNA is TGCGCCAGCAGCCAAGTTGTGGGAGCAACTAATGAAAAACTGTTTTTT.

CDR3 protein: CASRGGQNNEKLFF. The CDR3 nucleotides read TGCGCCAGCAGAGGAGGACAGAATAATGAAAAACTGTTTTTT. This chain uses TRBV5-1 with TRBJ1-4; D is possibly TRBD1 (6 bases). Germline V gives CDR1 SGHRS, CDR2 YFSETQ. CDR3 length: 14 amino acids. V lost 5 bases and J 4 bases, leaving 12 bases between the germline ends.

The chain combines TRBV5-4 with TRBJ1-2; tentatively, D is TRBD1 (5 bases). V gave up 4 bases and J gave up 3 bases, with 16 bases separating them. The CDR3 spans 15 residues. The germline V gene has CDR1 SGHNT and CDR2 YYREEE (reference sequence). The CDR3 sequence: CASSPKDRGDYGYTF. The CDR3 coding sequence is TGTGCCAGCAGCCCAAAAGACCGGGGGGACTATGGCTACACCTTC.

The genes are TRBV10-3 and TRBJ2-1; 14 bases are a match to TRBD2. The CDR3 consists of 16 residues. CDR1 is ENHRY and CDR2 is SYGVKD in the germline V gene. V was clipped by 0 bases and J by 8 bases; unmatched bases: 3. CDR3 DNA: TGTGCCATCAGTGAGTCGGGGACTAGCGGGAGCGATGAGCAGTTCTTC. Encoded protein: CAISESGTSGSDEQFF.

This chain uses TRBV5-6 with TRBJ2-5, with 9 bases that match TRBD2. This CDR3 has 16 residues. Germline CDR1 and CDR2: SGHDT and YYEEEE. V dropped 0 bases and J dropped 4; count of bases not matched to a gene: 7. CDR3 nucleotides: TGTGCCAGCAGCTTGGAGCCTAGCGGGGAGGGAGAGACCCAGTACTTC. Translating it yields CASSLEPSGEGETQYF.

The chain links TRBV10-3 to TRBJ2-7; 7 bases map to TRBD2. The CDR3 extends over 14 amino acids. CDR1 ENHRY and CDR2 SYGVKD come from the germline V gene. The V segment lost 3 bases and the J segment 5 bases; nucleotides outside the gene matches: 7. As DNA, the CDR3 is TGTGCCATCAGTGAAAAAGCGGGACCCAACGAGCAGTACTTC. It translates to CAISEKAGPNEQYF.

The chain is built from TRBV3-1 (or the pseudogene TRBV3-2) and TRBJ2-2, with D maybe TRBD2 (7 bases). CDR1 LGHDT and CDR2 YNNKEL come from the germline V gene (reference sequence). The length of the CDR3 is 16 residues. Trimming pared 0 bases from V and 3 bases from J, leaving 11 bases between. The CDR3 nucleotides are TGTGCCAGCAGCCAAGAGGGGGGGCGGGACACCGGGGAGCTGTTTTTT. It translates to CASSQEGGRDTGELFF.

The chain employs TRBV6-5 and TRBJ1-6; possibly TRBD1 for D (6 bases). The CDR3 is 14 amino acids. V was clipped by 5 bases and J by 7 bases, with 12 bases between them. Germline V gene lookup returns CDR1 MNHEY and CDR2 SVGAGI. CDR3 sequence: CASSTSQGNSPLHF. The CDR3 coding sequence is TGTGCCAGCAGTACCTCCCAGGGGAATTCACCCCTCCACTTT.

With respect to this clone: Other DNA sequences in the sample encode the same CDR3. J is TRBJ2-3 and V is TRBV5-1; possibly TRBD1 for D (7 bases). The length of the CDR3 is 15 residues. V lost 4 bases and J 3 bases, leaving 15 bases between the germline ends. Germline CDR1 and CDR2: SGHRS and YFSETQ. CDR3: CASSLLAGGTDTQYF. The CDR3 bases are TGCGCCAGCAGCCTTTTGGCAGGGGGGACAGATACGCAGTATTTT.

Comment on this clone: The sample holds other DNA sequences that translate to the same CDR3. The rearrangement joins TRBV3-1 (or the pseudogene TRBV3-2) to TRBJ1-5, with D possibly matching TRBD1 (6 bases). The V and J ends lost 1 base and 3 bases respectively, with 7 bases between them. The V gene's germline CDR1 is LGHDT and CDR2 YNNKEL (reference sequence). This CDR3 contains 14 residues. The CDR3 sequence: CASSQAGVNQPQHF. CDR3 sequence (DNA): TGTGCCAGCAGCCAAGCAGGGGTCAATCAGCCCCAGCATTTT.

The table lists this clone with a few counts. The chain couples TRBV2 to TRBJ2-7, with TRBD2 matching over 7 bases. Unmatched junction bases numbered 7, after V lost 4 bases and J lost 4 bases. The CDR3 is 14 amino acids. Germline assignment: CDR1 SNHLY and CDR2 FYNNEI. The CDR3: CASSGGAGRYEQYF. The CDR3 DNA reads TGTGCCAGCAGTGGGGGAGCGGGGCGGTACGAGCAGTACTTC.

This sequence joins TRBV9 and TRBJ1-3; tentative D call: TRBD1 (5 bases). CDR1 and CDR2 (germline): SGDLS, YYNGEE. The length of the CDR3 is 14 residues. The V end was cut by 0 bases, the J end by 3 bases, with 7 bases between. CDR3 loop: CASSVAGGGNTIYF. In nucleotides, the CDR3 is TGTGCCAGCAGCGTAGCGGGGGGTGGAAACACCATATATTTT.

This rearrangement joins TRBV10-3 to TRBJ2-7, with D unclear. Germline values: CDR1 ENHRY, CDR2 SYGVKD. CDR3 length: 11 residues. Trimming took off 2 bases at V and 4 bases at J, with 3 bases between the two ends. The CDR3 protein is CAISEVYEQYF. The CDR3 region has the DNA TGTGCCATCAGTGAGGTATACGAGCAGTACTTC.

J is TRBJ1-5 and V is TRBV7-2; no clear D. The CDR3 length is 13 residues. The V end was cut by 1 base, the J end by 8 bases, with 9 bases between. Germline V CDR1 and CDR2: SGHTA, FQGNSA. Here the CDR3 DNA reads TGTGCCAGCAGCTTAGTAAGTCGGGAGCCCCAGCATTTT. Translated: CASSLVSREPQHF.

The chain recombines TRBV6-6 with TRBJ2-5; 7 bases align to TRBD1. V was pared by 5 bases and J by 7 bases, with 13 bases of the junction left unmatched. Looked up from germline, CDR1 is MNHNY and CDR2 is SVGAGI (reference sequence). The CDR3 is 15 residues long. The CDR3 DNA follows: TGTGCCAGCAGTAGATCGGGACAGTCCCCCGGGACCCAGTACTTC. This gives the protein CASSRSGQSPGTQYF.

This chain joins TRBV6-2 or TRBV6-3 and TRBJ2-6; a possible D gene is TRBD1 (5 bases). The CDR3 extends over 16 amino acids. Germline CDR1 MNHEY, CDR2 SVGEGT. The V end was cut by 0 bases, the J end by 3 bases, with 9 bases between. CDR3 sequence: CASSYSLGDGANVLTF. CDR3 nucleotide sequence: TGTGCCAGCAGTTACTCGTTAGGGGATGGGGCCAACGTCCTGACTTTC.